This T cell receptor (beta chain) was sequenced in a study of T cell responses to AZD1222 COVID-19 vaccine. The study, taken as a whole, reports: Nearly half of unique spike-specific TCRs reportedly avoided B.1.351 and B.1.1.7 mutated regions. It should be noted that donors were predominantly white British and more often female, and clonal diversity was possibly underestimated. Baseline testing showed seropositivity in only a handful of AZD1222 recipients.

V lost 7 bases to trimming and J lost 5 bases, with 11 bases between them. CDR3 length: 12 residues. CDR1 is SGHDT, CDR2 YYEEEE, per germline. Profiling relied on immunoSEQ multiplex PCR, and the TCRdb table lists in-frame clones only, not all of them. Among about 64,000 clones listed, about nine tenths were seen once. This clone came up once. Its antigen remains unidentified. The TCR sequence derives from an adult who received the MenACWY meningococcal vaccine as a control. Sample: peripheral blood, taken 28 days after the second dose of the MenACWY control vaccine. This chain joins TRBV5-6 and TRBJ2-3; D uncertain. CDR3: CASAQSEDTQYF. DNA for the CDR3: TGTGCCAGCGCCCAATCGGAAGATACGCAGTATTTT.